The 13 T cell receptor beta chains reported below all come from one sample, sequenced in a study of CD8 T cells in ankylosing spondylitis. A single record per CDR3 protein comes from TCRdb applying MiXCR to the 5' RACE reads. The sample has a few hundred thousand distinct CDR3 sequences, around 20% seen once. Sequenced sample: blood, either unsorted or a sorted T cell fraction (not recorded which). These receptors all stem from a female donor with ankylosing spondylitis or in good health (not recorded which).

In its sample, this clonotype was seen a few times. The V and J genes are TRBV12-3 or TRBV12-4 and TRBJ2-7, with D perhaps TRBD1 or TRBD2 (7 bases each). The CDR3 runs 15 residues. V lost 6 bases and J lost 1, with 16 bases in between. The CDR3 nucleotides read TGTGCCAGCAGGGAAGGCAGGGGGGGGTCCTACGAGCAGTACTTC. Amino acid sequence: CASREGRGGSYEQYF.

This clonotype showed up just a few times. The rearrangement uses TRBV6-1 and TRBJ1-4; no clear D gene. Germline CDR1 is MNHNS and CDR2 is SASEGT. The CDR3 is made up of 14 amino acids. Trimming left V 8 bases short and J 5 bases short, with 15 bases between. The CDR3 nucleotides read TGTGCCAGCCGTGGACCGATTCCAAATGAAAAACTGTTTTTT. This encodes CASRGPIPNEKLFF.

The rearrangement links TRBV20-1 to TRBJ2-2; D call uncertain. CDR1 and CDR2 (germline): DFQATT, SNEGSKA (reference sequence). The ends were cut back, 3 bases at V and 5 bases at J, with 10 bases in the middle. The CDR3 has 13 amino acids. CDR3 sequence (DNA): TGCAGTGCTAGGGCCCTAAATACCGGGGAGCTGTTTTTT. Residues: CSARALNTGELFF.

This clonotype was seen ten or more times. J is TRBJ2-3 and V is TRBV6-1, with 7 nucleotides matching TRBD2. Germline CDR1 and CDR2: MNHNS and SASEGT. CDR3 length equals 14 residues. V lost 6 bases to trimming and J lost 0 bases; unmatched junction nucleotides: 3. The CDR3 nucleotides are TGTGCCAGCAGGGCTAGCGGAAGCACAGATACGCAGTATTTT. It is translated as CASRASGSTDTQYF.

In this sample, this clonotype turned up a few times. This CDR3 is CASRKPIGTGELFF. The CDR3 bases are TGTGCCAGCAGGAAACCCATAGGCACCGGGGAGCTGTTTTTT. The chain is built from TRBV28 and TRBJ2-2; D unresolved. The CDR3 is 14 amino acids. CDR1 and CDR2 from the germline V gene are MDHEN and SYDVKM. V gave up 6 bases and J gave up 4 bases, with 12 bases separating them.

This clonotype was seen more than once but under ten times. In DNA, the CDR3 is TGTGCCAGCAGTCTGGACAGGGGATCTAATGAAAAACTGTTTTTT. The encoded protein is CASSLDRGSNEKLFF. J is TRBJ1-4 and V is TRBV6-1; TRBD1 matches 9 bases. The CDR3 sequence is 15 residues long. Germline CDR1 and CDR2: MNHNS and SASEGT. V dropped 5 bases and J dropped 3; count of bases not matched to a gene: 4.

This clonotype turned up a few times. CDR3: CASSQRGEQFF. CDR3 sequence (DNA): TGCGCCAGCAGCCAAAGAGGTGAGCAGTTCTTC. The J gene is TRBJ2-1, the V gene TRBV4-3; D is ambiguous. The CDR3 contains 11 residues. V was clipped by 2 bases and J by 9 bases, with 5 bases between them. The germline V gene encodes CDR1 LGHNA and CDR2 YSLEER.

This clonotype was observed at least ten times. The rearrangement uses TRBV12-3 or TRBV12-4 and TRBJ2-1; D not resolved. CDR3 size: 12 residues. V was cut by 8 bases and J by 12 bases, with 17 bases left in between. CDR3 sequence: CASCKWPALQFF. The CDR3 nucleotides are TGTGCCAGCTGCAAGTGGCCCGCTTTGCAGTTCTTC.

This chain connects TRBV28 to TRBJ2-3, with D tentatively TRBD2 (6 bases). In germline, CDR1 is MDHEN, CDR2 SYDVKM. The CDR3 consists of 12 residues. V lost 10 bases, J lost 3 bases, and 11 bases lay in between. Written as DNA, the CDR3 is TGTGCCATCCGGGGAGGTACAGATACGCAGTATTTT. It encodes CAIRGGTDTQYF.

This clonotype turned up a few times. The chain employs TRBV6-5 and TRBJ2-3; tentatively, D is TRBD1 or TRBD2 (6 bases each). The CDR3 runs 18 residues. Germline CDR1 and CDR2: MNHEY and SVGAGI. V dropped 0 bases and J dropped 0 bases, with 16 bases sitting between them. CDR3 coding DNA: TGTGCCAGCAGTTACTCGGGCTCGGGGGCACTAAGCACAGATACGCAGTATTTT. This codes for CASSYSGSGALSTDTQYF.

The CDR3: CASSFHQGGTEAFF. The CDR3 DNA sequence: TGTGCCAGCAGTTTCCATCAGGGAGGCACTGAAGCTTTCTTT. The chain recombines TRBV6-2 or TRBV6-3 with TRBJ1-1; D may be TRBD1 (5 bases). Germline CDR1 is MNHEY and CDR2 is SVGEGT. The CDR3 loop spans 14 amino acids. V was clipped by 4 bases and J by 4 bases, with 13 bases between them.

This clonotype was detected only a few times. The chain is built from TRBV6-2 or TRBV6-3 and TRBJ2-7; D is ambiguous. CDR3 size: 12 residues. Trimming left V 4 bases short and J 4 bases short, with 8 bases between. CDR1 MNHEY and CDR2 SVGEGT come from the germline V gene. The CDR3 DNA reads as TGTGCCAGCAGTTTCCACCCGTACGAGCAGTACTTC. Its protein product is CASSFHPYEQYF.

This chain uses TRBV18 with TRBJ2-5; 7 bases agree with TRBD2. The CDR3 loop spans 13 amino acids. From germline, CDR1 is KGHSH and CDR2 LQKENI. The trim removed 3 bases at V and 4 bases at J, leaving 2 bases unmatched. CDR3 region: CASSPGGLETQYF. CDR3 nucleotides: TGTGCCAGCTCACCGGGAGGGTTAGAGACCCAGTACTTC.